Below, one TCR beta chain is given with its context. No antigen is known for it. Assay: immunoSEQ multiplex PCR; the TCRdb copy retains only in-frame clones and omits some. The sample has more than 300,000 clones; 70% to 80% are singletons. The data are from a study of cytotoxic CD8 clonotypes in ibrutinib-treated CLL. Study findings and constraints: While tracking circulating CD8+ T-cell counts, baseline clonality exceeded that of age-matched healthy donors.

This sequence originates from a human donor with chronic lymphocytic leukemia. Sequenced here: PBMCs, sampled before ibrutinib treatment.

Here the CDR3 reads CASSLVRGRSLGYTF. CDR3 DNA: TGTGCCAGCAGTTTAGTCAGGGGTAGAAGCCTTGGCTACACCTTC. The V call is TRBV28, the J call TRBJ1-2; D is perhaps TRBD1 (6 bases). V lost 2 bases and J 7 bases, leaving 17 bases between the germline ends. The CDR3 runs to 15 residues. Looked up from germline, CDR1 is MDHEN and CDR2 is SYDVKM.